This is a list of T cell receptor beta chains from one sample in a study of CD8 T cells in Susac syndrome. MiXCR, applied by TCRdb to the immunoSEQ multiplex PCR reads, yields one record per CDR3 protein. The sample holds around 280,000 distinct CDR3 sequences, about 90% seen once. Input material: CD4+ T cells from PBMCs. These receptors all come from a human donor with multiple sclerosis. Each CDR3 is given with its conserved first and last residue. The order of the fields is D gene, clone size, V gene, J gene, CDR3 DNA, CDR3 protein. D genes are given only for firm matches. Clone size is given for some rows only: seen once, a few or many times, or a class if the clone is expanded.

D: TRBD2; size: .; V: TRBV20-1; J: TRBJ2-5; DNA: TGCAGTGCTAGAGTGTCTAGCGGACAAGAGACCCAGTACTTC; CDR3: CSARVSSGQETQYF
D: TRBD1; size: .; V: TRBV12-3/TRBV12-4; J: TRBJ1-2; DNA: TGTGCCAGCAGTCCTCAGGGACAGTCGCCGGCGGACTACACCTTC; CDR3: CASSPQGQSPADYTF
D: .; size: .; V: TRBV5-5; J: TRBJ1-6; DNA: TGTGCCAGCAGCCCCGGACAGCCTAAAGGTTATAATTCACCCCTCCACTTT; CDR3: CASSPGQPKGYNSPLHF
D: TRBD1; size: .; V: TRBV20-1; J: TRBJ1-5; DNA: TGCAGTGCTAGTCCCCCCGCCGCGACAGGGGGCTCGGGACAGCCCCAGCATTTT; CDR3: CSASPPAATGGSGQPQHF
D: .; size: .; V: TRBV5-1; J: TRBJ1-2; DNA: TGCGCCAGCAGCGCCTCGTTCCTCGGGGGCTACACCTTC; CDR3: CASSASFLGGYTF
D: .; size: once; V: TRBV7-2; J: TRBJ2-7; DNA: TGTGCCAGCAGCTACTCCTCGGGGAGGCCAAACGAGCAGTACTTC; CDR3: CASSYSSGRPNEQYF
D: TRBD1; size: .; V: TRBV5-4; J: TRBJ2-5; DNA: TGTGCCAGCAGCCGCTTCCCTCAAGGGGGCAACTTAGAGACCCAGTACTTC; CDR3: CASSRFPQGGNLETQYF
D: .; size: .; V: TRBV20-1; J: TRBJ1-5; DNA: TGCAGTGCTAGAATCGGATGGAATCAGCCCCAGCATTTT; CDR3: CSARIGWNQPQHF
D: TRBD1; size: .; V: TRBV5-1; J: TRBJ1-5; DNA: TGCGCCAGCAGCTTGACAGGGGCGCGGGATCAGCCCCAGCATTTT; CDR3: CASSLTGARDQPQHF
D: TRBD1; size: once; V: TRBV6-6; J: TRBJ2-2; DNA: TGTGCCAGCAGCCCCCAGACAGGGTCCACCGGGGAGCTGTTTTTT; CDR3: CASSPQTGSTGELFF
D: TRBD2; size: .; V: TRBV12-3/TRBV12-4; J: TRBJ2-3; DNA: TGTGCCAGCAGTCAAATGCATGGACTAGCGGGGCAGGATACGCAGTATTTT; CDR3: CASSQMHGLAGQDTQYF
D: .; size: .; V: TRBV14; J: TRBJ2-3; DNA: TGTGCCAGCAGCCAAGTTGGGTCAGATACGCAGTATTTT; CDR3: CASSQVGSDTQYF
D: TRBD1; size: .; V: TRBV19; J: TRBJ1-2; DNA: TGTGCCAGTGCCGACAGGGCGAGGAACTATGGCTACACCTTC; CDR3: CASADRARNYGYTF
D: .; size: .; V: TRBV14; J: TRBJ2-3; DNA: TGTGCCAGCAGCCAGGTGGGATTGGGCGATACGCAGTATTTT; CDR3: CASSQVGLGDTQYF
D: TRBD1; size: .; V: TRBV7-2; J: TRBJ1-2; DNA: TGTGCCAGCAGCTTGGGATCAGGGGGCCGCGGTGGCTACACCTTC; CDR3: CASSLGSGGRGGYTF
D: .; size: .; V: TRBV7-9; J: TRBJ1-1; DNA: TGTGCCAGCAGCCGCAGGGGAATGAACACTGAAGCTTTCTTT; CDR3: CASSRRGMNTEAFF
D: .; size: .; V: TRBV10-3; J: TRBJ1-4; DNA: TGTGCCATCACTAAGGGCCTGATGGAGAATGAAAAACTGTTTTTT; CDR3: CAITKGLMENEKLFF
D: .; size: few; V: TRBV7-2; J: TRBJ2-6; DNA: TGTGCCAGCAGCCAAGACGTGGGAGCCGGGGCCAACGTCCTGACTTTC; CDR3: CASSQDVGAGANVLTF
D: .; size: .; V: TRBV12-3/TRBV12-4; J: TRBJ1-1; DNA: TGTGCCAGCGGACTCTTTAGATCTACTGAAGCTTTCTTT; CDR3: CASGLFRSTEAFF
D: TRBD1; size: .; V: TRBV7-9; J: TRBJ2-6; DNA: TGTGCCAGCAGCCCGGGACAGGGAGGCTCTGGGGCCAACGTCCTGACTTTC; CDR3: CASSPGQGGSGANVLTF
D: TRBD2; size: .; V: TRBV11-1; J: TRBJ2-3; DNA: TGTGCCAGCAGCTTCGGACTAGCCCTAGATACGCAGTATTTT; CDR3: CASSFGLALDTQYF
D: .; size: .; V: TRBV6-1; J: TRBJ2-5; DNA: TGTGCCAGCAGACCCAGGTTCCGTCAGGAGACCCAGTACTTC; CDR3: CASRPRFRQETQYF